The 5 T cell receptor beta chains presented below share a single source sample, sequenced in a study of T cells in Graves' hyperthyroidism and ophthalmopathy. Regions amplified from RNA transcripts were the TCR beta CDR3 regions. During a first-round RT-PCR of the TCR CDR3, the HTBI primer set was used. Each CDR3 protein gets one entry after TCRdb re-called the multiplex PCR reads with MiXCR. This table has more than 550,000 distinct CDR3 sequences, about 18% appearing once. Input material: blood. These TCRs come from a man aged 50-59 years with Graves' hyperthyroidism.

This clonotype was found many times. The CDR3 sequence: CASSSKAGGATQFF. The CDR3 nucleotides read TGTGCCAGCAGTTCCAAGGCAGGGGGCGCGACGCAGTTCTTC. V and J are TRBV27 and TRBJ2-1; 8 positions agree with TRBD1. Germline lookup yields CDR1 MNHEY and CDR2 SMNVEV (reference sequence). Trimming at V came to 4 bases and at J to 12 bases, leaving 11 bases not matched to a gene. The CDR3 runs 14 residues.

This chain joins TRBV16 and TRBJ2-1; the match to TRBD2 covers 13 bases. CDR3 length: 17 residues. J lost 2 bases, V lost 1 base, and 2 bases had no gene match. Germline V gives CDR1 KGHSY, CDR2 FQNENV. CDR3 coding DNA: TGTGCCAGCAGCCAATTACTAGCGGGAGGGACCTACAATGAGCAGTTCTTC. Protein sequence: CASSQLLAGGTYNEQFF.

The chain recombines TRBV4-3 with TRBJ2-7; D possibly corresponds to TRBD2 (5 bases). The CDR3 spans 15 residues. Trimming removed 0 bases at V and 3 bases at J, with 12 bases between. Germline lookup yields CDR1 LGHNA and CDR2 YSLEER. CDR3 in DNA: TGCGCCAGCAGCCAAGATTCCGGGATAATCTACGAGCAGTACTTC. Translation gives CASSQDSGIIYEQYF.

On this clonotype: A read error is possible here, since a much larger clone lies one base away. The rearrangement uses TRBV5-5 and TRBJ2-7; D uncertain. Trimming took off 2 bases at V and 1 base at J, with 16 bases between the two ends. In germline, CDR1 is SGHKS, CDR2 YYEKEE (reference sequence). CDR3 length equals 16 residues. CDR3 sequence (DNA): TGTGCCAGCAGCTTTTTCTCGCGAGGATCTTCCTACGAGCAGTACTTC. Translating gives CASSFFSRGSSYEQYF.

This CDR3 is CASSYVGTTEAFF. The CDR3 DNA follows: TGTGCCAGCAGTTACGTGGGTACCACTGAAGCTTTCTTT. The chain employs TRBV6-5 and TRBJ1-1; D is ambiguous. This CDR3 contains 13 residues. Germline V gives CDR1 MNHEY, CDR2 SVGAGI. Trimming removed 2 bases at V and 4 bases at J, with 8 bases between.